These 6 T cell receptor beta chains were all obtained from the same sample, sequenced in a study of T cell responses to AZD1222 COVID-19 vaccine. Only in-frame clones appear in the TCRdb table, and some are missing; sequencing was by immunoSEQ multiplex PCR. Of 120,000 to 150,000 clones in the sample, around nine tenths are singletons; the top ten hold less than 5.5%. Sequencing was performed on peripheral blood, taken on day 0 of AZD1222 vaccination. The receptors were gathered from an adult in good health.

The chain recombines TRBV6-5 with TRBJ1-1; D is ambiguous. Trimming pared 6 bases from V and 6 bases from J, leaving 17 bases between. This CDR3 comprises 14 residues. CDR1 is MNHEY and CDR2 is SVGAGI in the germline V gene. The DNA of the CDR3 is TGTGCCAGCAGGCAGAACAGCCTACATGCTGAAGCTTTCTTT. Its protein product is CASRQNSLHAEAFF.

This sequence joins TRBV4-1 and TRBJ2-4; D is perhaps TRBD1 (6 bases). Trimming left V 1 base short and J 2 bases short, with 15 bases between. Germline lookup yields CDR1 MGHRA and CDR2 YSYEKL. CDR3 length equals 17 residues. CDR3 DNA sequence: TGCGCCAGCAGCCAAGGGACCCCCCAGGGGTCCAAAAACATTCAGTACTTC. It is translated as CASSQGTPQGSKNIQYF.

J is TRBJ2-1 and V is TRBV29-1; 13 nucleotides match TRBD2. The J segment lost 3 bases and the V segment lost 7 bases, leaving 9 bases of the junction unmatched. Germline V gene lookup returns CDR1 SQVTM and CDR2 ANQGSEA. CDR3 length: 16 residues. CDR3 nucleotide sequence: TGCAGCGGGGATGGACTAGCGGGAGTAGACTACAATGAGCAGTTCTTC. Translated, it gives CSGDGLAGVDYNEQFF.

The V gene is TRBV4-3, the J gene TRBJ2-1; 12 bases are shared with TRBD2. V shed 0 bases, J shed 0 bases, and the junction held 3 bases outside the gene matches. This CDR3 is built from 18 residues. Germline V gene lookup returns CDR1 LGHNA and CDR2 YSLEER. The CDR3 DNA sequence: TGCGCCAGCAGCCAAGATCTGACTAGCGGGAGCTCCTACAATGAGCAGTTCTTC. Translating it yields CASSQDLTSGSSYNEQFF.

The rearrangement links TRBV7-8 to TRBJ1-6, with unresolved D. Germline V lookup: CDR1 SGHVS, CDR2 FQNEAQ. This CDR3 contains 19 residues. Deletions cut 1 base from V and 0 bases from J, with 16 bases between. The CDR3: CASSLVVRQSSSYNSPLHF. In DNA form, the CDR3 reads TGTGCCAGCAGCTTAGTTGTCAGGCAATCAAGCTCCTATAATTCACCCCTCCACTTT. Together with reference TRBV7-8 and TRBJ1-6, the CDR3 gives the full variable domain: GAGVSQSPRYKVAKRGQDVALRCDPISGHVSLFWYQQALGQGPEFLTYFQNEAQLDKSGLPSDRFFAERPEGSVSTLKIQRTQQEDSAVYLCASSLVVRQSSSYNSPLHFGNGTRLTVT.

The V gene is TRBV9, the J gene TRBJ1-1; D might be TRBD1 (5 bases). Germline CDR1 and CDR2: SGDLS and YYNGEE. V was shortened by 4 bases and J by 1 base, with 11 bases between the two germline ends. The CDR3 has 14 amino acids. The CDR3 coding sequence is TGTGCCAGCAGCCTGATCCAGGGGAACACTGAAGCTTTCTTT. Translated, it gives CASSLIQGNTEAFF.